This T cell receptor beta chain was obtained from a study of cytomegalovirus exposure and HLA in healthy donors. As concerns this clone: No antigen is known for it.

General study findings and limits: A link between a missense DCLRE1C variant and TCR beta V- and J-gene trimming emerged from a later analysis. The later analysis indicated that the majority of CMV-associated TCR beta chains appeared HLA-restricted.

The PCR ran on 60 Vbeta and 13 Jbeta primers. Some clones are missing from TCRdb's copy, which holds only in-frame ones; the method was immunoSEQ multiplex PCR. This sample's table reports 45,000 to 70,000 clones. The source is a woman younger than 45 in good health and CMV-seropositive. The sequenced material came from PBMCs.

The CDR3 is CAWSAPLAGGLLSYNEQFF. The CDR3 bases are TGTGCCTGGAGTGCTCCCCTAGCGGGGGGGCTATTGTCCTACAATGAGCAGTTCTTC. This chain uses TRBV30 with TRBJ2-1; 12 nucleotides align to TRBD2. The CDR3 has 19 residues. The V segment lost 1 base and the J segment 1 base; nucleotides outside the gene matches: 11. Germline CDR1 and CDR2: GTSNPN and SVGIG (reference sequence). Supplemented by reference TRBV30 and TRBJ2-1, the full variable domain reads SQTIHQWPATLVQPVGSPLSLECTVEGTSNPNLYWYRQAAGRGLQLLFYSVGIGQISSEVPQNLSASRPQDRQFILSSKKLLLSDSGFYLCAWSAPLAGGLLSYNEQFFGPGTRLTVL.